These 5 T cell receptor beta chains came from one sample sequenced in a study of technical replicates of blood from several donors. Here immunoSEQ multiplex PCR was the method, and the copy in TCRdb shows in-frame clones only, minus some. The sample has some 80,000 clones, around 97% seen once. The source material was T cells isolated from PBMCs. The source is a human donor in good health.

The V call is TRBV29-1, the J call TRBJ2-7; perhaps TRBD1 as D (6 bases). V lost 6 bases, J lost 12 bases, and 21 bases lay in between. CDR3 length: 12 residues. The germline V gene encodes CDR1 SQVTM and CDR2 ANQGSEA. The CDR3 nucleotides are TGCAGCGTGGTCATACAGGGTATGGTGGTGTACTTC. Its protein product is CSVVIQGMVVYF.

The rearrangement uses TRBV7-9 and TRBJ1-5; no clear D. Between the trimmed V and J ends, which lost 5 bases and 6 bases, there was a span of 8 bases. Germline CDR1 reads SEHNR; CDR2 reads FQNEAQ (reference sequence). The CDR3 spans 12 residues. CDR3 bases: TGTGCCAGCAGCACCAGCGGTCAGCCCCAGCATTTT. Its translation is CASSTSGQPQHF.

The chain has TRBV5-1 and TRBJ2-2; 12 nucleotides agree with TRBD2. CDR1 is SGHRS and CDR2 is YFSETQ in the germline V gene. Germline trimming cut 3 bases from V and 3 bases from J; bases unmatched to any gene: 3. The CDR3 has 16 amino acids. The CDR3 bases are TGCGCCAGCAGCTCCACTAGCGGGAGGTACACCGGGGAGCTGTTTTTT. Its protein product is CASSSTSGRYTGELFF.

This chain joins TRBV29-1 and TRBJ1-4, with 9 bases aligning to TRBD1. This CDR3 spans 14 amino acids. Germline V CDR1 and CDR2: SQVTM, ANQGSEA. J was trimmed by 6 bases and V by 7 bases; bases with no gene match: 9. DNA of the CDR3: TGCAGCGCCTCGACAGGGGGTCTTCATGAAAAACTGTTTTTT. Translating it yields CSASTGGLHEKLFF.

CDR3 loop: CASSLILAQETQYF. CDR3 DNA: TGTGCCAGCAGCTTGATTCTAGCGCAAGAGACCCAGTACTTC. The V gene is TRBV5-6, the J gene TRBJ2-5; D possibly corresponds to TRBD2 (6 bases). Germline CDR1 reads SGHDT; CDR2 reads YYEEEE. Trimming stripped 1 base from V and 2 bases from J, with 9 bases between. The CDR3 extends over 14 amino acids.